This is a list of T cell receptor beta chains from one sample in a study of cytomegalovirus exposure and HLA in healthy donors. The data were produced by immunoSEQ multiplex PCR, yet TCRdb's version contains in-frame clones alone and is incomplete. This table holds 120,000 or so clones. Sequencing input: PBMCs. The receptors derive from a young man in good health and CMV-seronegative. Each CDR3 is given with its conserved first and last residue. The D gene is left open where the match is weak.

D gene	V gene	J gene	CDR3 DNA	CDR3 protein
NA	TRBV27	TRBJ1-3	TGTGCCAGCGGAGACAGTTTCTCTGGAAACACCATATATTTT	CASGDSFSGNTIYF
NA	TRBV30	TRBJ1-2	TGTGCCTGGGAAGGACAGATTTCCTATGGCTACACCTTC	CAWEGQISYGYTF
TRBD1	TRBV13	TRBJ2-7	TGTGCCAGCAGCCCTGGGACAGGGGGCTCCTACGAGCAGTACTTC	CASSPGTGGSYEQYF
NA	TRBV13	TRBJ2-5	TGTGCCAGCAGCTTACGGCGGTGGTCTACACAAGAGACCCAGTACTTC	CASSLRRWSTQETQYF
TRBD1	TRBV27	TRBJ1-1	TGTGCCAGCAGTTTCGACAGGGATGGGACTGAAGCTTTCTTT	CASSFDRDGTEAFF
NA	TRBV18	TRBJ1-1	TGTGCCAGCTCACCTAGCAAGAACACTGAAGCTTTCTTT	CASSPSKNTEAFF
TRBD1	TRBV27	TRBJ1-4	TGTGCCAGCAGCCCTCCGGGACAGGGTGCAACTAATGAAAAACTGTTTTTT	CASSPPGQGATNEKLFF
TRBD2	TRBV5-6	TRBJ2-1	TGTGCCAGCAGCTTATTTGTGGCGGGGGGTCCATACAATGAGCAGTTCTTC	CASSLFVAGGPYNEQFF
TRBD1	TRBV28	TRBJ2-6	TGTGCCAGCAGTTTCCCTAGGACAGGGAGTTATTCTGGGGCCAACGTCCTGACTTTC	CASSFPRTGSYSGANVLTF
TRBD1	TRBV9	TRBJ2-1	TGTGCCAGCAGCCCCCGTCCCGGGACAGGTTACAATGAGCAGTTCTTC	CASSPRPGTGYNEQFF
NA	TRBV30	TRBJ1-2	TGTGCCTGGAGTGTAAAGAGTGGCTACACCTTC	CAWSVKSGYTF
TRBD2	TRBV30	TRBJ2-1	TGTGCCTTGGAAGGGAGGGGTTTCTCCTACAATGAGCAGTTCTTC	CALEGRGFSYNEQFF
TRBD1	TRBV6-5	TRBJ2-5	TGTGCCAGCAGGCAGCCGGGACAGGGTGTGGAGACCCAGTACTTC	CASRQPGQGVETQYF
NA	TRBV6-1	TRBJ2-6	TGTGCCAGTAGTGAAGCGCACGGGGCTGGGGCCAACGTCCTGACTTTC	CASSEAHGAGANVLTF
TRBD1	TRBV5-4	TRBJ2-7	TGTGCCAGCAGCGGAAAAAGACAGGGGTTGGCCTACGAGCAGTACTTC	CASSGKRQGLAYEQYF
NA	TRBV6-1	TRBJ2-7	TGTGCCAGCAGTGACACTACCTCCTACGAGCAGTACTTC	CASSDTTSYEQYF
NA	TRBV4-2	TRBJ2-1	TGTGCCAGCAGCCAAGAACTGGACCCTAGCAGTCAATCACGTCAGTTCTTC	CASSQELDPSSQSRQFF
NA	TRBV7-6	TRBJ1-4	TGTGCCAGCAGCCATGACACCTCAAATGAAAAACTGTTTTTT	CASSHDTSNEKLFF
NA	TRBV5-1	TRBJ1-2	TGCGTCAGCAGCCCTAGCATACGGGATGGCTACACCTTC	CVSSPSIRDGYTF
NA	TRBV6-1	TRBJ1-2	TGTGCCACCACCGCGAATAACTATGGCTACACCTTC	CATTANNYGYTF
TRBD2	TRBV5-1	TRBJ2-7	TGCGCCAGCAGCGCTGGACTAGCGGGGGGCCTTAACTACGAGCAGTACTTC	CASSAGLAGGLNYEQYF
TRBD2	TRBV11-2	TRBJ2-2	TGTGCCAGCAGCCCGACTAGCGGGAGAACCGGGGAGCTGTTTTTT	CASSPTSGRTGELFF
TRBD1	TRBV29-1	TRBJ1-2	TGCAGCGTGGTTGGACAGGGCTATTTCTATGGCTACACCTTC	CSVVGQGYFYGYTF
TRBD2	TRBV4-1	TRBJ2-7	TGCGCCAGCAGCCAAGTAGAGCGGGGACCTCCCTACGAGCAGTACTTC	CASSQVERGPPYEQYF